This T cell receptor (beta chain) was sequenced in a study of T-cell memory formation after mild COVID-19 (dated by TCRdb to about 2021). Study-wide context: Most TCR sequence clusters were specific to one of the two donors. In a couple of donors, T-cell clones that expanded and contracted after mild COVID-19 were tracked by sequencing TCRalpha and TCRbeta repertoires over time. Two young, previously healthy adult volunteers made up the cohort, one male and one female.

The sequencer was an Illumina NovaSeq 6000. TCRalpha and TCRbeta cDNA libraries were built by 5'RACE with constant-segment primers, adding sample barcodes and unique molecular identifiers. Trizol reagent was used to extract RNA from every sample. Libraries were amplified in two PCR steps, with a second sample barcode and Illumina TruSeq adapters added in the second step. The libraries were sequenced on an Illumina NovaSeq using 2 x 150 bp paired-end reads. The original pipeline was this. With migec v1.2.7, reads were demultiplexed and then collapsed into UMI-guided consensus sequences. Using mixcr v2.1.11, the UMI consensuses were aligned to TRA and TRB V and J templates and assembled into clonotypes. Clonotypes were classified as expanded or contracted when called significant by both edgeR and NoisET, with noise models trained on biological replicates. For edgeR calls, a false discovery rate-adjusted p below 0.01 and a log2 fold-change threshold of 1 were applied. PCA with hierarchical clustering of max-normalized trajectories of the 1000 most abundant clonotypes was used as exploratory dynamics analysis. The CD4 or CD8 phenotype of responding clones was assigned using the separately sequenced CD4+ and CD8+ repertoires. TCRdb redid the processing of the public reads, applying fastp at Q25 and MiXCR, and retained in-frame beta chains. Identical CDR3 proteins give one entry, which carries the most common genes and DNA. These V and J calls are TCRdb output, not the study's own analysis. The sample table lists roughly 300,000 distinct CDR3 sequences, roughly 8.2% of them with a count of one. Around a fifth of the sample goes to the ten largest clones.

The study at large found these results: Contracting CD4+ clones were found mainly in CM and EM memory subsets, while CD8+ clones were enriched in EMRA. Only a couple of mild cases were covered in the study, and larger cohorts including severe cases with pre-infection samples were considered necessary. Balanced CD4/CD8 phenotypes were observed for clones contracting from day 15 to 85, whereas a bias towards CD4+ was observed for a second wave of clones expanding from day 15 to 37. The second-wave clones that peaked on day 37 were not confirmed to be SARS-CoV-2 specific. Some responding clones were detected in pre-infection memory, suggesting pre-existing cross-reactive memory T cells joined the SARS-CoV-2 response.

Including cysteine and phenylalanine, the CDR3 has 16 amino acids. The sequence is cut down to CDR3 DNA, 48 bases in frame from base 1. Taken from the germline V gene, the CDR1 and CDR2 loops are MDHEN and SYDVKM. The V end loses 4 bases and the J end loses 3 bases, and a stretch of 16 bases separates them. Ficoll-Paque density gradient centrifugation was used to isolate PBMCs. There are many counts of this clonotype. No antigen is known for it. The input lacks base qualities; no much larger clone sits a single base away. The sample taken for sequencing was PBMCs or a T cell subset sorted from them (not recorded which). The sequence links TRBV28 to TRBJ2-4; the D gene is possibly TRBD2, with 5 bases matching. The sequence was collected from a man between 18 and 29 years old who had mild COVID-19 (a few samples of this study predate the infection). The sample titles of this study are shuffled in the database, so cell type and time point are left out; the donor was told from shared clones. The DNA sequence is as follows: TGTGCCAGCAGTTCGCACACGGACTTTGGCAAAAACATTCAGTACTTC. Its translation is CASSSHTDFGKNIQYF.